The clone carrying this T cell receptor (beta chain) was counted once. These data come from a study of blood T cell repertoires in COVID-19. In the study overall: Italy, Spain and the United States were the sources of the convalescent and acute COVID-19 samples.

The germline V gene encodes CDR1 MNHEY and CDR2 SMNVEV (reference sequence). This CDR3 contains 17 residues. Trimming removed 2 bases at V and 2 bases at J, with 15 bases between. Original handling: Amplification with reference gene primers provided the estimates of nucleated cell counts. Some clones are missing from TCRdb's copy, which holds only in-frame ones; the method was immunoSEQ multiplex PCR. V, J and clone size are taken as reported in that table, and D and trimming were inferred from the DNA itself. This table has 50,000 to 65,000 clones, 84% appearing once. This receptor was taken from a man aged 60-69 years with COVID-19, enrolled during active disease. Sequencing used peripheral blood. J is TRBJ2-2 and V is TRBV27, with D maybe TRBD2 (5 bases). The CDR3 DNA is TGTGCCAGCAGTTTACGGGTCGGTAGCGTCAACACCGGGGAGCTGTTTTTT. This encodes CASSLRVGSVNTGELFF.